The 24 T cell receptor beta chains in this list originate from one sample, sequenced in a study of OX40 agonist ivuxolimab in advanced cancers. Data came from immunoSEQ multiplex PCR; TCRdb stores just in-frame clones and leaves some out. The table has 20,000 to 30,000 clones, roughly 90% seen once. The material was CD4+ or CD8+ T cells sorted from blood, obtained in a trial of the OX40 agonist ivuxolimab. The receptor source for this set is an adult with an advanced solid tumor such as melanoma, head and neck, liver or kidney cancer.

The V and J genes are TRBV5-1 and TRBJ2-7; D gene uncertain. Germline lookup yields CDR1 SGHRS and CDR2 YFSETQ. The length of the CDR3 is 12 residues. Trimming took 1 base from V and 0 from J, leaving 2 bases between them. CDR3 protein: CASSLTSYEQYF. The CDR3 bases are TGCGCCAGCAGCTTGACCTCCTACGAGCAGTACTTC.

The chain employs TRBV6-5 and TRBJ1-1, with D unclear. The CDR3 sequence is 12 residues long. Germline V CDR1 and CDR2: MNHEY, SVGAGI. Trimming removed 6 bases from V and 0 bases from J, with 5 bases in between. The CDR3 coding sequence is TGTGCCAGCAGAACAGTGAACACTGAAGCTTTCTTT. This encodes CASRTVNTEAFF.

V usage is TRBV19 and J usage is TRBJ1-2; TRBD1 might be the D (6 bases). V gave up 9 bases and J gave up 2 bases, with 13 bases separating them. In germline, CDR1 is LNHDA, CDR2 SQIVND (reference sequence). The CDR3 runs to 13 residues. CDR3 in amino acids: CARPSGENYGYTF. The CDR3 region has the DNA TGTGCCAGGCCATCAGGGGAGAACTATGGCTACACCTTC.

This chain joins TRBV7-3 and TRBJ2-2; 8 positions match TRBD1. CDR3 length equals 17 residues. V shed 1 base and J 0 bases; nucleotides not matched to a gene: 4. From germline, CDR1 is SGHTA and CDR2 FQGTGA. CDR3 bases: TGTGCCAGCAGCTTAAGCCCACAGGGGGCGAACACCGGGGAGCTGTTTTTT. Translation gives CASSLSPQGANTGELFF.

This clone was counted once. J is TRBJ2-7 and V is TRBV6-1, with 10 bases aligning to TRBD2. Losses at the gene ends were 4 bases for V and 1 base for J; bases not matched to a gene: 13. Germline V gives CDR1 MNHNS, CDR2 SASEGT. The CDR3 is made up of 18 amino acids. CDR3 loop: CASSVHLTGTSASYEQYF. CDR3 DNA: TGTGCCAGCAGTGTACACCTTACCGGGACTAGCGCATCCTACGAGCAGTACTTC.

This sequence joins TRBV7-9 and TRBJ2-5; TRBD1 or TRBD2 may be the D gene (5 bases each). Germline V lookup: CDR1 SEHNR, CDR2 FQNEAQ (reference sequence). The CDR3 extends over 11 amino acids. V lost 10 bases to trimming and J lost 0 bases, with 6 bases between them. DNA for the CDR3: TGTGCCATGGGGGACCAAGAGACCCAGTACTTC. Protein: CAMGDQETQYF. Complete variable domain (other parts from reference TRBV7-9 and TRBJ2-5): DTGVSQNPRHKITKRGQNVTFRCDPISEHNRLYWYRQTLGQGPEFLTYFQNEAQLEKSRLLSDRFSAERPKGSFSTLEIQRTEQGDSAMYLCAMGDQETQYFGPGTRLLVL.

This clone was counted between two and nine times. This rearrangement joins TRBV5-7 to TRBJ2-7; no reliable D call. TRBV5-7 is flagged as an ORF with uncertain function. V lost 4 bases, J lost 5 bases, and 16 bases lay in between. The CDR3 sequence is 14 residues long. The CDR3: CASSISWQADEQYF. CDR3 in DNA: TGTGCCAGCAGCATCTCCTGGCAGGCCGACGAGCAGTACTTC.

This clone is a singleton in its sample. Other nucleotide sequences in the sample specify the same CDR3. V and J are TRBV12-2 and TRBJ1-6. TRBV12-2 is reported as a pseudogene. This CDR3 is built from 20 residues. CDR3 sequence (DNA): TGCGCAAGTCGCTTAGCAAGCGGTGGGGGTAGGCCCCACTATAATTCACCCCTCCACTTT. Its translation: CASRLASGGGRPHYNSPLHF.

The V call is TRBV5-1, the J call TRBJ2-7; D is perhaps TRBD1 (6 bases). CDR1 is SGHRS, CDR2 YFSETQ, per germline. With 0 bases removed from V and 5 bases from J, the gap between germline ends came to 12 bases. The CDR3 is 14 residues long. This CDR3 reads CASSLGLEGDEQYF. The CDR3 DNA reads as TGCGCCAGCAGCTTGGGTCTTGAGGGGGACGAGCAGTACTTC.

The chain employs TRBV9 and TRBJ1-2; TRBD1 is a possible D gene (6 bases). V was cut by 1 base and J by 7 bases, with 11 bases left in between. The CDR3 contains 13 residues. Germline-derived CDR1 and CDR2 are SGDLS and YYNGEE. For the CDR3, the DNA is TGTGCCAGCAGCGTAACCACGACAGGTGGCTACACCTTC. It translates to CASSVTTTGGYTF.

The chain couples TRBV7-4 to TRBJ1-4; D call uncertain. The germline V gene encodes CDR1 SGHVT and CDR2 SQSDAQ. Trimming took off 2 bases at V and 8 bases at J, with 21 bases between the two ends. This CDR3 comprises 17 residues. CDR3 sequence reads: CASSLSPLQPFGEKLFF. The CDR3 DNA sequence: TGTGCCAGCAGCTTATCCCCCCTGCAGCCCTTTGGAGAAAAACTGTTTTTT.

The V gene is TRBV4-1, the J gene TRBJ1-2; D is perhaps TRBD1 (6 bases). Trimming pared 3 bases from V and 5 bases from J, leaving 16 bases between. Germline CDR1 is MGHRA and CDR2 is YSYEKL. This CDR3 has 15 amino acids. CDR3 amino acids: CASSQNTGTTYGYTF. The CDR3 nucleotides read TGCGCCAGCAGCCAGAATACAGGGACTACGTATGGCTACACCTTC.

This rearrangement joins TRBV7-3 to TRBJ2-2, with D perhaps TRBD1 (5 bases). Deletions cut 3 bases from V and 5 bases from J, with 13 bases between. Germline V gene lookup returns CDR1 SGHTA and CDR2 FQGTGA. The CDR3 runs to 15 residues. CDR3 loop: CASSFQGDITGELFF. In DNA form, the CDR3 reads TGTGCCAGCAGCTTTCAGGGCGATATAACCGGGGAGCTGTTTTTT.

J is TRBJ1-2 and V is TRBV6-1; a possible D gene is TRBD1 (6 bases). V was shortened by 2 bases and J by 6 bases, with 10 bases between the two germline ends. The CDR3 extends over 13 amino acids. CDR1 MNHNS and CDR2 SASEGT come from the germline V gene. CDR3 sequence: CASSEQGRDGYTF. The CDR3 DNA is TGTGCCAGCAGTGAACAGGGGAGGGATGGCTACACCTTC.

This clone was observed a single time. The chain employs TRBV5-6 and TRBJ1-1; D gene ambiguous. The V end was cut by 0 bases, the J end by 7 bases, with 10 bases between. CDR1 is SGHDT and CDR2 is YYEEEE in the germline V gene. The CDR3 totals 13 residues. The CDR3 sequence: CASSLAAHLEAFF. DNA for the CDR3: TGTGCCAGCAGCTTGGCTGCGCACCTTGAAGCTTTCTTT.

For the CDR3, the DNA is TGTGCCAGCAGCTTAAATAGTGGGAGAACCGGGGAGCTGTTTTTT. Its translation is CASSLNSGRTGELFF. This rearrangement joins TRBV7-3 to TRBJ2-2; D is possibly TRBD2 (5 bases). V was cut by 1 base and J by 5 bases, with 11 bases left in between. This CDR3 has 15 residues. Germline values: CDR1 SGHTA, CDR2 FQGTGA. The whole variable domain, filled in from reference TRBV7-3 and TRBJ2-2, reads GAGVSQTPSNKVTEKGKYVELRCDPISGHTALYWYRQSLGQGPEFLIYFQGTGAADDSGLPNDRFFAVRPEGSVSTLKIQRTERGDSAVYLCASSLNSGRTGELFFGEGSRLTVL.

This chain connects TRBV11-2 to TRBJ1-3; D gene ambiguous. The CDR3 extends over 14 amino acids. V was shortened by 6 bases and J by 0 bases, with 9 bases between the two germline ends. CDR1 and CDR2 from the germline V gene are SGHAT and FQNNGV. The CDR3 is CASRSQSSGNTIYF. The CDR3 DNA sequence: TGTGCCAGCAGATCACAGAGCTCTGGAAACACCATATATTTT. Using reference TRBV11-2 and TRBJ1-3 for the parts outside the CDR3, the full variable domain is EAGVAQSPRYKIIEKRQSVAFWCNPISGHATLYWYQQILGQGPKLLIQFQNNGVVDDSQLPKDRFSAERLKGVDSTLKIQPAKLEDSAVYLCASRSQSSGNTIYFGEGSWLTVV.

The chain is built from TRBV28 and TRBJ2-7; 8 bases line up with TRBD1. The CDR3 length is 13 residues. Germline CDR1 and CDR2: MDHEN and SYDVKM. V lost 7 bases and J lost 3; bases outside the gene matches: 5. The CDR3 sequence is CASTGQGYYEQYF. CDR3 nucleotides: TGTGCCAGCACCGGACAGGGCTACTACGAGCAGTACTTC. Full variable domain (missing parts from reference TRBV28 and TRBJ2-7): DVKVTQSSRYLVKRTGEKVFLECVQDMDHENMFWYRQDPGLGLRLIYFSYDVKMKEKGDIPEGYSVSREKKERFSLILESASTNQTSMYLCASTGQGYYEQYFGPGTRLTVT.

The chain has TRBV4-2 and TRBJ2-6, with TRBD2 matching over 7 bases. Germline CDR1 LGHNA, CDR2 YNFKEQ. The CDR3 has 18 amino acids. After removal of 0 bases from V and 0 bases from J, the junction contained 5 bases not matched to a gene. The CDR3: CASSQDLTSNSGANVLTF. Written as DNA, the CDR3 is TGTGCCAGCAGCCAAGATCTGACTAGCAACTCTGGGGCCAACGTCCTGACTTTC.

The rearrangement links TRBV9 to TRBJ2-1; the D is unclear. The CDR3 spans 14 residues. The germline V and J ends were trimmed by 0 bases and 8 bases, with 12 bases remaining between them. The V gene's germline CDR1 is SGDLS and CDR2 YYNGEE. CDR3 DNA sequence: TGTGCCAGCAGCGTAGCCAGATCAGGATATGAGCAGTTCTTC. Translating gives CASSVARSGYEQFF.

J is TRBJ2-2 and V is TRBV11-3; D is uncertain. The V end was cut by 0 bases, the J end by 5 bases, with 13 bases between. The CDR3 consists of 16 residues. Germline values: CDR1 SGHNT, CDR2 YENEEA. CDR3 sequence (DNA): TGTGCCAGCAGCTTAGAACTGGGCCCGATTACCGGGGAGCTGTTTTTT. The encoded protein is CASSLELGPITGELFF.

This chain joins TRBV25-1 and TRBJ2-7, with D possibly being TRBD1 (6 bases). The CDR3 has 13 amino acids. Trimming left V 4 bases short and J 2 bases short, with 9 bases between. The germline V gene encodes CDR1 MGHDK and CDR2 SYGVNS. The CDR3 loop reads CASSATGTYEQYF. The DNA of the CDR3 is TGTGCCAGCAGTGCGACAGGTACCTACGAGCAGTACTTC.

This clone appeared once. This sequence joins TRBV7-8 and TRBJ1-1; TRBD1 aligns across 11 bases. The CDR3 sequence is 14 residues long. V lost 8 bases to trimming and J lost 0 bases; unmatched junction nucleotides: 2. Per germline, CDR1 SGHVS and CDR2 FQNEAQ. The CDR3, as DNA: TGTGCCAGCGGGGACAGGGGGATGAACACTGAAGCTTTCTTT. It translates to CASGDRGMNTEAFF.

The chain joins TRBV29-1 to TRBJ2-7; TRBD1 matches at 7 bases. Germline V CDR1 and CDR2: SQVTM, ANQGSEA. V lost 1 base, J lost 3 bases, and 9 bases stayed unmatched. The CDR3 sequence is 15 residues long. The CDR3 DNA reads as TGCAGCGTTGAAGGCTGGACAGGCGGTAGCTACGAGCAGTACTTC. It specifies CSVEGWTGGSYEQYF.